The next 2 T cell receptor beta chains were all read from a single sample in a study of spatial heterogeneity in lung cancer. Documented time point: sample taken at primary tumor resection. Whole RNA, which was extracted from tumor, nontumor lung tissue or frozen PBMC, was sequenced without any cell sorting. In TCRdb, the 5' RACE reads were re-called with MiXCR into one record per CDR3 protein. Of 4,100 or so distinct CDR3 sequences listed, 20% to 25% are singletons. Sequenced material: normal lung tissue next to the tumor, taken at surgery. The receptors come from a female donor with early-stage non-small cell lung cancer.

As for this clonotype: This beta chain appears as a stray read in a library generated for alpha chains; its size is not informative. The V gene is TRBV7-9, the J gene TRBJ1-5; unclear D gene. The germline CDR1 and CDR2 sequences are SEHNR and FQNEAQ (reference sequence). This CDR3 is 12 amino acids long. V was shortened by 5 bases and J by 9 bases, with 11 bases between the two germline ends. The CDR3, as DNA: TGTGCCAGCAGCCCAGACCCCGGGCCCCAGCATTTT. Protein product: CASSPDPGPQHF. Filled out from reference TRBV7-9 and TRBJ1-5, the complete variable domain reads DTGVSQNPRHKITKRGQNVTFRCDPISEHNRLYWYRQTLGQGPEFLTYFQNEAQLEKSRLLSDRFSAERPKGSFSTLEIQRTEQGDSAMYLCASSPDPGPQHFGDGTRLSIL.

Remarks on this clonotype: A read error may produce the germline difference seen at one junction end. Because this beta chain is a stray read in a library intended to capture alpha chains, its abundance should not be given much weight. J is TRBJ2-5 and V is TRBV2, with 12 bases matching TRBD1. This CDR3 comprises 17 residues. Per the germline V gene, CDR1 is SNHLY and CDR2 is FYNNEI. The CDR3 loop is CASAIRRGQGAQETQYF. In DNA form, the CDR3 reads TGCGCTAGCGCCATTCGTAGGGGACAGGGGGCCCAAGAGACCCAGTACTTC.